This T cell receptor beta chain was sequenced during a study of blood T cell repertoires in COVID-19. Study in general: COVID-19 samples collected from the United States, Italy and Spain covered acute and convalescent phases. The cDNA or gDNA used as material had been derived from T cells, B-cell-depleted T cells, or PBMCs.

Data came from immunoSEQ multiplex PCR; TCRdb stores just in-frame clones and leaves some out. The sample contains roughly 50,000 clones, 90% of which appear only once. The germline V gene has CDR1 LNHDA and CDR2 SQIVND (reference sequence). The V and J ends lost 10 bases and 8 bases, in that order; junction bases with no gene match: 7. This CDR3 region has 11 residues. The source of this sequence is a man aged 50 to 60 with acute or convalescent COVID-19. The chain combines TRBV19 with TRBJ1-2; 7 nucleotides line up with TRBD1. Sequencing input: peripheral blood. DNA for the CDR3: TGTGCCACCATGAGGACAGGCGGCTACACCTTC. Translated: CATMRTGGYTF.